This T cell receptor (beta chain) comes out of a study of post-analysis software for immune sequencing data. This clonotype showed up just once. Antigen: not known. Study-wide points: About 5 TRBV segments occurring more often in patients than controls included TRBV5-6, TRBV5-1 and TRBV20-1. The authors found that F measure strongly co-clustered same-batch samples. Significantly lower normalized Chao1 diversity was seen in multiple sclerosis patients than in controls.

This CDR3 region has 15 residues. Germline V gene sequence: CDR1 ENHRY, CDR2 SYGVKD. V gave up 4 bases and J gave up 2 bases, with 15 bases separating them. Every TCR beta cDNA library bore unique molecular identifiers. Via MiXCR, TCRdb re-called the PCR reads, giving one row per CDR3 protein. The sample shows fewer than 900,000 distinct CDR3 sequences, approximately 44% of them seen only once. The TCR was taken from a girl aged 5-17 years with multiple sclerosis. The chain recombines TRBV10-3 with TRBJ2-7; unclear D gene. Sequencing was performed on blood. The CDR3 nucleotides are TGTGCCATCAGTGGGGGAATCGTCGGCCCCTACGAGCAGTACTTC. This sequence encodes CAISGGIVGPYEQYF.